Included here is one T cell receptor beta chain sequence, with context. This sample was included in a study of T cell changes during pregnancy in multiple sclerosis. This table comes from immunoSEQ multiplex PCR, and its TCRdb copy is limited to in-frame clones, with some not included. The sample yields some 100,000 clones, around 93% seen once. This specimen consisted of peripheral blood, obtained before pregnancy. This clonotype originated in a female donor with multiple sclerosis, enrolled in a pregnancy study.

The CDR3 is CASSSGSGIYEQYF. CDR3 nucleotide sequence: TGTGCCAGTAGCTCGGGCAGCGGAATCTACGAGCAGTACTTC. The V and J genes are TRBV19 and TRBJ2-7, with D possibly TRBD2 on 5 matching bases. Trimming removed 6 bases at V and 3 bases at J, with 15 bases between. CDR3 length: 14 residues. Germline V gene sequence: CDR1 LNHDA, CDR2 SQIVND (reference sequence). Based on the CDR3 plus reference TRBV19 and TRBJ2-7, the full variable domain is DGGITQSPKYLFRKEGQNVTLSCEQNLNHDAMYWYRQDPGQGLRLIYYSQIVNDFQKGDIAEGYSVSREKKESFPLTVTSAQKNPTAFYLCASSSGSGIYEQYFGPGTRLTVT.